Listed here are 2 T cell receptor beta chains from one sample, sequenced in a study of post-analysis software for immune sequencing data. The antigens these receptors bind are not known. Broader study findings: Patients had higher frequencies than controls of about five TRBV segments, including TRBV5-6, TRBV5-1 and TRBV20-1.

Sequencing libraries made from TCR beta cDNA carried unique molecular identifiers. TCRdb reprocessed the PCR reads with MiXCR, giving one entry per CDR3 protein. The profile shows around 710,000 distinct CDR3 sequences, about 45% of them singletons. The sequenced sample was blood. These receptors came from a girl aged 5-17 years with multiple sclerosis.

This clonotype was seen only a few times. This chain joins TRBV20-1 and TRBJ2-3; D may correspond to TRBD1 or TRBD2 (5 bases each). V lost 3 bases, J lost 2 bases, and 9 bases lay in between. The V gene's germline CDR1 is DFQATT and CDR2 SNEGSKA (reference sequence). The CDR3 runs 13 residues. CDR3 protein: CSASQGPTDTQYF. The CDR3 nucleotides read TGCAGTGCTAGTCAGGGACCCACAGATACGCAGTATTTT.

The CDR3 nucleotides read TGCAGCGGACAGGGCATGAACACTGAAGCTTTCTTT. This sequence encodes CSGQGMNTEAFF. V gene TRBV29-1 combines with J gene TRBJ1-1, with TRBD1 matching over 7 bases. The CDR3 length is 12 residues. Germline CDR1 and CDR2: SQVTM and ANQGSEA. Trimming removed 7 bases from V and 0 bases from J; junction bases left unmatched: 2.